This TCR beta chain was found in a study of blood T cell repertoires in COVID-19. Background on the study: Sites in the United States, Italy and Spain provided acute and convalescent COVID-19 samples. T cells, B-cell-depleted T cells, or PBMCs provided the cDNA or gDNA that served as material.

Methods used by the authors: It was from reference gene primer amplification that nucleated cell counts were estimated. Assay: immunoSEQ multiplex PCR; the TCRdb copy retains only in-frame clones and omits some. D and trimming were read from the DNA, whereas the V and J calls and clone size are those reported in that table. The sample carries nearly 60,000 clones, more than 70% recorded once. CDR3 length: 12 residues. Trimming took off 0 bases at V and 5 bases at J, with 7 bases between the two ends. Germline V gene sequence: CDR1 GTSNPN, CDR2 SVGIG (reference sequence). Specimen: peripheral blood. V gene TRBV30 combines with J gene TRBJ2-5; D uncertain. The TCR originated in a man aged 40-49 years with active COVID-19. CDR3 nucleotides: TGTGCCTGGAGTGTAAGTCGGGAGACCCAGTACTTC. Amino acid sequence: CAWSVSRETQYF.